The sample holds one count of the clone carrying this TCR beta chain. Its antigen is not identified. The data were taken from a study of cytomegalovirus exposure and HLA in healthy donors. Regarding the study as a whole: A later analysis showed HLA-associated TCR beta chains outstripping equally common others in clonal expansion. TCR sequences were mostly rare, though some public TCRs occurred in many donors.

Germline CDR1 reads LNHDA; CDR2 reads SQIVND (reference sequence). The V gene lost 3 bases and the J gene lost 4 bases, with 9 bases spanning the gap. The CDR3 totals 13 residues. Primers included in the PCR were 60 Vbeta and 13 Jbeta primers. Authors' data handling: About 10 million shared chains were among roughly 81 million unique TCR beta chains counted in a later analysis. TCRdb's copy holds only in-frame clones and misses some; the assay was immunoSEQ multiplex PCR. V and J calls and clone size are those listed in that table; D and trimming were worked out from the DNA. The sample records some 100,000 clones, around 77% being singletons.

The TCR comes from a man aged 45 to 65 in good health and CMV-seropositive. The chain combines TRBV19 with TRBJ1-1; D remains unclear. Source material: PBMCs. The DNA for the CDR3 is TGTGCCAGTAGTATGGGTTCGGGCACTGAAGCTTTCTTT. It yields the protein CASSMGSGTEAFF.